This T cell receptor (beta chain) was observed in a study of CD8 T cells in Susac syndrome. The RNA, about 0.45 to 1 ug, was put through reverse transcription using random hexamers. TCRdb passed the immunoSEQ multiplex PCR reads through MiXCR, listing each CDR3 protein once. The repertoire includes around 81,000 distinct CDR3 sequences, about 93% of them detected once, and approximately 0.94% sits in the top ten. Germline CDR1 and CDR2: LGHDT and YNNKEL (reference sequence). V lost 2 bases to trimming and J lost 7 bases, with 12 bases between them. The CDR3 contains 14 residues. This receptor was taken from a human donor with Susac syndrome. V usage is TRBV3-1 and J usage is TRBJ1-5; a possible D gene is TRBD1 (6 bases). Input material: CD8+ T cells from PBMCs. CDR3 loop: CASSQQGMVQPQHF. CDR3 coding DNA: TGTGCCAGCAGCCAACAGGGGATGGTGCAGCCCCAGCATTTT.